These 15 T cell receptor beta chains were sequenced from one sample in a study of PD-1 blockade in classical Hodgkin lymphoma. Regarding time point: cycle 4 day 1 (C4D1), after more than five weeks of nivolumab. After autologous stem cell transplantation all patients relapsed, and prior brentuximab vedotin exposure differed between cohorts. The table came from immunoSEQ multiplex PCR; TCRdb's copy has only in-frame clones and leaves some out. This sample has about 7,900 clones, with around 78% found just once. Sequenced here: peripheral blood mononuclear cells (PBMCs), sampled before the fourth cycle of nivolumab. The source of these receptors is a human donor with classical Hodgkin lymphoma.

The chain links TRBV28 to TRBJ1-2; D gene unclear. CDR1 is MDHEN, CDR2 SYDVKM, per germline. V was trimmed by 4 bases and J by 8 bases, leaving 17 bases between them. The CDR3 totals 14 residues. The CDR3 sequence is CASSSSAKTTGYTF. The CDR3 nucleotides read TGTGCCAGCAGTTCCTCTGCCAAAACGACGGGCTACACCTTC.

This clone was counted only a few times. The chain is built from TRBV4-1 and TRBJ1-5; maybe TRBD1 (5 bases). Germline CDR1 reads MGHRA; CDR2 reads YSYEKL. V gave up 1 base and J gave up 3 bases, with 10 bases separating them. This CDR3 is 15 amino acids long. The CDR3 loop reads CASSQVQGHNQPQHF. DNA for the CDR3: TGCGCCAGCAGCCAAGTCCAGGGCCACAATCAGCCCCAGCATTTT.

The table lists this clone with a count of one. V usage is TRBV19 and J usage is TRBJ1-5; 9 bases align to TRBD1. The CDR3 extends over 18 amino acids. J gave up 6 bases and V 7 bases, and 19 bases lay outside the gene matches. CDR1 is LNHDA and CDR2 is SQIVND in the germline V gene (reference sequence). CDR3 sequence reads: CASTPGTGHSELGQPQHF. As DNA, the CDR3 is TGTGCCAGTACCCCTGGGACAGGGCATTCTGAGCTTGGTCAGCCCCAGCATTTT.

This chain connects TRBV29-1 to TRBJ1-1; TRBD1 matches 8 bases. Unmatched junction bases numbered 5, after V lost 7 bases and J lost 4 bases. Per the germline V gene, CDR1 is SQVTM and CDR2 is ANQGSEA. CDR3 length equals 12 residues. DNA of the CDR3: TGCAGCGCCTCTACAGGGGGCACTGAAGCTTTCTTT. Its translation is CSASTGGTEAFF.

This clone was counted only a few times. The chain joins TRBV10-1 to TRBJ1-1; D call uncertain. The CDR3 is made up of 13 amino acids. Germline V gene lookup returns CDR1 WNHNN and CDR2 SYGVQD (reference sequence). Between the trimmed V and J ends, which lost 3 bases and 4 bases, there was a span of 9 bases. CDR3 nucleotides: TGCGCCAGCAGTGATCCCGGCTTCACTGAAGCTTTCTTT. It codes for CASSDPGFTEAFF.

CDR3 protein: CASSLEGGSYNEQFF. CDR3 in DNA: TGTGCCAGCAGCTTAGAAGGGGGTTCCTACAATGAGCAGTTCTTC. The J gene is TRBJ2-1, the V gene TRBV7-8; tentatively, D is TRBD1 (6 bases). Germline loops: CDR1 SGHVS, CDR2 FQNEAQ. The V end was cut by 1 base, the J end by 1 base, with 8 bases between. CDR3 length: 15 residues.

This chain uses TRBV28 with TRBJ2-3; no clear D gene. The CDR3 consists of 11 residues. The germline V and J ends were trimmed by 2 bases and 3 bases, with 0 bases remaining between them. CDR1 is MDHEN and CDR2 is SYDVKM in the germline V gene. The CDR3 protein is CASSLTDTQYF. The CDR3 DNA reads as TGTGCCAGCAGTTTAACAGATACGCAGTATTTT.

This chain joins TRBV9 and TRBJ1-2; D not resolved. CDR1 and CDR2 (germline): SGDLS, YYNGEE. V gave up 3 bases and J gave up 4 bases, with 16 bases separating them. The CDR3 consists of 15 residues. The CDR3 DNA is TGTGCCAGCAGCGCCGCGAATGTTGATTCCTATGGCTACACCTTC. The encoded protein is CASSAANVDSYGYTF.

This CDR3 reads CASSDWSSYEQYF. CDR3 sequence (DNA): TGTGCCAGCAGTGACTGGAGCTCCTACGAGCAGTACTTC. V gene TRBV25-1 combines with J gene TRBJ2-7; D unresolved. Trimming took 3 bases from V and 0 from J, leaving 6 bases between them. This CDR3 has 13 amino acids. The germline V gene has CDR1 MGHDK and CDR2 SYGVNS.

V usage is TRBV29-1 and J usage is TRBJ2-1, with 9 positions matching TRBD2. In germline, CDR1 is SQVTM, CDR2 ANQGSEA. V lost 3 bases to trimming and J lost 9 bases; unmatched junction nucleotides: 6. There are 13 residues in the CDR3. CDR3 sequence reads: CSVDGLAGTEQFF. The CDR3 nucleotides read TGCAGCGTTGACGGGCTAGCGGGAACTGAGCAGTTCTTC.

The V gene is TRBV6-1, the J gene TRBJ1-1; D remains unclear. V was trimmed by 2 bases and J by 6 bases, leaving 19 bases between them. Per germline, CDR1 MNHNS and CDR2 SASEGT. The CDR3 has 16 amino acids. This chain's CDR3 is CASSEIGRAELPEAFF. In DNA, the CDR3 is TGTGCCAGCAGTGAAATTGGTCGAGCGGAACTACCTGAAGCTTTCTTT.

This clone was detected only a few times. This sequence joins TRBV19 and TRBJ1-5; TRBD1 is a possible D gene (5 bases). Germline CDR1 reads LNHDA; CDR2 reads SQIVND (reference sequence). The CDR3 runs to 13 residues. V was cut by 6 bases and J by 6 bases, with 12 bases left in between. CDR3 sequence: CASRGRDVQPQHF. In nucleotides, the CDR3 is TGTGCCAGTAGAGGTAGGGACGTTCAGCCCCAGCATTTT.

A note on this clone: Germline and junction disagree at one end, which may indicate a read error. This chain connects TRBV7-7 to TRBJ2-1, with 7 bases lining up with TRBD2. From germline, CDR1 is SSHAT and CDR2 FNYEAQ (reference sequence). The CDR3 extends over 14 amino acids. CDR3 in amino acids: CASSISGASNEQFF. The CDR3 DNA follows: TGTGCTAGCAGCATCAGCGGGGCCTCCAATGAGCAGTTCTTC.

The chain joins TRBV11-2 to TRBJ1-4; D gene ambiguous. Germline CDR1 is SGHAT and CDR2 is FQNNGV. The ends were cut back, 10 bases at V and 7 bases at J, with 10 bases in the middle. This CDR3 contains 11 residues. CDR3 amino acids: CAIEMGEKLFF. CDR3 bases: TGTGCCATCGAGATGGGTGAAAAACTGTTTTTT.

The chain has TRBV4-2 and TRBJ2-7, with 9 positions matching TRBD1. V shed 1 base, J shed 5 bases, and the junction held 6 bases outside the gene matches. The germline gives CDR1 LGHNA, CDR2 YNFKEQ. The length of the CDR3 is 15 residues. The CDR3 DNA is TGTGCCAGCAGCCAAGCGGGACAGGGAAAAGACGAGCAGTACTTC. Translating it yields CASSQAGQGKDEQYF.